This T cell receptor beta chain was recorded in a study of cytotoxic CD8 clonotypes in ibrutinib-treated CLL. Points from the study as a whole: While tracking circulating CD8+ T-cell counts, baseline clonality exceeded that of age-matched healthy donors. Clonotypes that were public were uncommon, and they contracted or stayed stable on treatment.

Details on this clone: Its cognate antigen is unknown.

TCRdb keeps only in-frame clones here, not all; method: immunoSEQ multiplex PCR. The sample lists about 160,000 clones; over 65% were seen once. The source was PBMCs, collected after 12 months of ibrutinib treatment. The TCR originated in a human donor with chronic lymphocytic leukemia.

CDR3 in DNA: TGCGCCAGCAGCCAAGATAGGGCTAGCGAGTACAATGAGCAGTTCTTC. Its translation: CASSQDRASEYNEQFF. The chain carries TRBV4-3 and TRBJ2-1, with a possible D match to TRBD2 (6 bases). The CDR3 is 16 residues long. Deletions cut 0 bases from V and 4 bases from J, with 13 bases between. CDR1 is LGHNA and CDR2 is YSLEER in the germline V gene.